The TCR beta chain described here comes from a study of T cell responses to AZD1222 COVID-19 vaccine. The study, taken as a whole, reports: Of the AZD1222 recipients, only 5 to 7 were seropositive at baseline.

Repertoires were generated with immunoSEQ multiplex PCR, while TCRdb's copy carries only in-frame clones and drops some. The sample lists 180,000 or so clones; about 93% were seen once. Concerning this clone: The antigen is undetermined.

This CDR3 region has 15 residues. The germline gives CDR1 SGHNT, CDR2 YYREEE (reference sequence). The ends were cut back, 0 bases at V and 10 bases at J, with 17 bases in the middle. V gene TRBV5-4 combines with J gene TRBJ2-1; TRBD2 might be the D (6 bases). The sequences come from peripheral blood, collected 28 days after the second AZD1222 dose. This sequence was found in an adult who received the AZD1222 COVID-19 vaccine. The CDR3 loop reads CASSLASSGPREQFF. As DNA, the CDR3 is TGTGCCAGCAGCTTGGCCAGTAGCGGACCTAGGGAGCAGTTCTTC.